This TCR beta chain was recovered during a study of blood T cell repertoires in COVID-19. Study-level background: Donors in the United States, Italy and Spain gave samples during acute or convalescent COVID-19. T cells, B-cell-depleted T cells, or PBMCs provided the cDNA or gDNA that served as material.

Source study methods: Estimation of nucleated cell counts relied on the amplification of reference gene primers. Produced via immunoSEQ multiplex PCR; TCRdb's table is partial and in-frame only. The V and J calls and clone size are taken from that table; D and trimming were inferred from the DNA. The table lists some 320,000 clones, approximately 88% of them singletons. The germline CDR1 and CDR2 sequences are ENHRY and SYGVKD. Losses at the gene ends were 2 bases for V and 5 bases for J; bases not matched to a gene: 5. This CDR3 has 16 amino acids. This rearrangement joins TRBV10-3 to TRBJ2-2, with 10 bases fitting TRBD2. Sequencing used peripheral blood. This sequence originates from a woman aged 25 to 39 who had recovered from COVID-19. The CDR3 loop is CAISELAAGGTGELFF. CDR3 DNA: TGTGCCATCAGTGAGCTGGCAGCGGGGGGGACCGGGGAGCTGTTTTTT.